This T cell receptor beta chain was found in a study of T cell responses to AZD1222 COVID-19 vaccine. Germline V lookup: CDR1 SGHRS, CDR2 YFSETQ. V gave up 1 base and J gave up 6 bases; unmatched junction bases: 12. The CDR3 runs 16 residues. Clones were sequenced by immunoSEQ multiplex PCR, and TCRdb holds only the in-frame ones, with some missing. The data hold roughly 270,000 clones, with about 94% observed a single time. The chain combines TRBV5-1 with TRBJ1-2; TRBD1 agrees at 7 bases. Sequences were derived from peripheral blood, sampled 28 days after the second AZD1222 dose. The sequence was collected from an adult who received the AZD1222 COVID-19 vaccine. Here the CDR3 reads CASSLLGPGTADGYTF. The CDR3 region has the DNA TGCGCCAGCAGCTTGTTGGGACCCGGGACAGCAGATGGCTACACCTTC.